This TCR beta chain was identified in a study of tumor and adjacent non-tumor tissue in lung cancer. No cell sorting was done before RNA was extracted from the tissue. Many counts were recorded for this clonotype. Germline V gives CDR1 WNHNN, CDR2 SYGVQD (reference sequence). The CDR3 consists of 13 residues. V lost 5 bases, J lost 7 bases, and 3 bases stayed unmatched. TCRbeta libraries were built with three rounds of nested PCR, modified from ARM-PCR. MiXCR, applied by TCRdb to the multiplex PCR reads, yields one record per CDR3 protein. The repertoire has around 74,000 distinct CDR3 sequences, about two thirds of them found once; the top ten carry roughly 13%.

This chain connects TRBV10-1 to TRBJ2-1; TRBD2 agrees at 9 bases. The TCR originated in a woman in her seventies with non-small cell lung cancer. The sample taken for sequencing was lung tumor tissue. CDR3 DNA sequence: TGCGCCAGCAGTATTAGCGGGAGTAATGAGCAGTTCTTC. Its translation: CASSISGSNEQFF.